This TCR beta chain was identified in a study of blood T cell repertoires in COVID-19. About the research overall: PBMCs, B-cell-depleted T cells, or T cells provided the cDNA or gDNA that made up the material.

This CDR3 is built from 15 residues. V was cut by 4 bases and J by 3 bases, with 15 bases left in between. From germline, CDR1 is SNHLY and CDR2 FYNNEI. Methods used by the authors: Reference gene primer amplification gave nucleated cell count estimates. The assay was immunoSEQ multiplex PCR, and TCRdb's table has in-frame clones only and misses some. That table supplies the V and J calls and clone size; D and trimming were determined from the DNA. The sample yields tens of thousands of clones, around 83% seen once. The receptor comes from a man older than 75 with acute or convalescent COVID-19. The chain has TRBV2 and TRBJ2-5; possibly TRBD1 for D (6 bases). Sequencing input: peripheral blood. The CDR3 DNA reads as TGTGCCAGCAGTGTACGGCAGGGGAGTAAAGAGACCCAGTACTTC. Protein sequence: CASSVRQGSKETQYF.